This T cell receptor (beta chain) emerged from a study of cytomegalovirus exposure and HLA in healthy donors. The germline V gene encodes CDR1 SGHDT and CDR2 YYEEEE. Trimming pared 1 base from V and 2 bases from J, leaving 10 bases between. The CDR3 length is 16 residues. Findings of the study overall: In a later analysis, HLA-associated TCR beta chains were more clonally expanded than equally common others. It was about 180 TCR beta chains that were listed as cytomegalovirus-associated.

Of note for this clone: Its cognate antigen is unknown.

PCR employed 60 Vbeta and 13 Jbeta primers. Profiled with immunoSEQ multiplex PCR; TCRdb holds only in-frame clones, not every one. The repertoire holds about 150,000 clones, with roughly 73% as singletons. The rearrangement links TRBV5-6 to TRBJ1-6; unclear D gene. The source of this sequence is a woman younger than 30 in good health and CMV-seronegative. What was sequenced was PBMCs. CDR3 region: CASSLNLRTYNSPLHF. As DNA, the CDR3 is TGTGCCAGCAGCTTGAATTTGAGGACCTATAATTCACCCCTCCACTTT.